This is a list of T cell receptor beta chains from one sample in a study of blood T cells in healthy people across ages. TCRdb recomputed calls from the 5' RACE reads with MiXCR, one row per CDR3 protein. Of 650,000 to 900,000 distinct CDR3 sequences in the sample, approximately 59% were seen once. The material sequenced was blood. These receptor sequences come from a man younger than 40 in good health. CDR3s include the opening cysteine and the closing phenylalanine or tryptophan. A D gene is named only where the DNA matches it firmly. Clone sizes are given selectively: once, few, many, or a class where the clone is expanded.

V gene: TRBV15
J gene: TRBJ2-3
clone size: -
D gene: -
CDR3 protein: CATSRTGLKETDTQYF
CDR3 DNA: TGTGCCACCAGCAGAACCGGGCTAAAGGAAACAGATACGCAGTATTTT

V gene: TRBV20-1
J gene: TRBJ2-7
clone size: -
D gene: -
CDR3 protein: CSARSRSVSEQYF
CDR3 DNA: TGCAGTGCTAGAAGCAGGAGTGTCTCCGAGCAGTACTTC

V gene: TRBV20-1
J gene: TRBJ2-7
clone size: -
D gene: TRBD1
CDR3 protein: CSARDLGGQGYHEQYF
CDR3 DNA: TGCAGTGCTAGAGATCTAGGGGGACAGGGTTACCACGAGCAGTACTTC

V gene: TRBV20-1
J gene: TRBJ2-5
clone size: -
D gene: -
CDR3 protein: CSASSGPWEWGTQYF
CDR3 DNA: TGCAGTGCTAGTTCGGGCCCCTGGGAATGGGGGACCCAGTACTTC

V gene: TRBV6-6
J gene: TRBJ2-5
clone size: -
D gene: TRBD2
CDR3 protein: CASRPTSGRRETQYF
CDR3 DNA: TGTGCCAGCAGACCCACTAGCGGGAGGCGGGAGACCCAGTACTTC

V gene: TRBV6-1
J gene: TRBJ1-2
clone size: -
D gene: -
CDR3 protein: CASSPPRQITGTGGYTF
CDR3 DNA: TGTGCCAGCAGTCCCCCTAGACAGATAACAGGGACTGGTGGCTACACCTTC

V gene: TRBV20-1
J gene: TRBJ1-1
clone size: -
D gene: -
CDR3 protein: CSAKDGGLGEAFF
CDR3 DNA: TGCAGTGCTAAAGACGGGGGGCTGGGTGAAGCTTTCTTT

V gene: TRBV10-3
J gene: TRBJ2-7
clone size: few
D gene: TRBD2
CDR3 protein: CAISESTSLAGALHYEQYF
CDR3 DNA: TGTGCCATCAGTGAGTCGACCTCCCTAGCGGGGGCTCTGCACTACGAGCAGTACTTC

V gene: TRBV6-2/TRBV6-3
J gene: TRBJ1-2
clone size: -
D gene: -
CDR3 protein: CASKGRESNYGYTF
CDR3 DNA: TGTGCCAGCAAAGGGAGGGAGAGTAACTATGGCTACACCTTC

V gene: TRBV7-6
J gene: TRBJ2-3
clone size: -
D gene: TRBD2
CDR3 protein: CASSSLSGGGVDTQYF
CDR3 DNA: TGTGCCAGCAGCTCCCTTAGCGGGGGGGGAGTGGATACGCAGTATTTT

V gene: TRBV20-1
J gene: TRBJ2-1
clone size: -
D gene: TRBD2
CDR3 protein: CSATVGLGYNEQFF
CDR3 DNA: TGCAGTGCTACGGTGGGACTAGGGTACAATGAGCAGTTCTTC

V gene: TRBV7-9
J gene: TRBJ1-6
clone size: -
D gene: TRBD1
CDR3 protein: CASSPTGAGSPLHF
CDR3 DNA: TGTGCCAGCAGCCCGACAGGGGCTGGATCACCCCTCCACTTT

V gene: TRBV15
J gene: TRBJ2-7
clone size: -
D gene: -
CDR3 protein: CATSRDPPDWETYEQYF
CDR3 DNA: TGTGCCACCAGCAGAGATCCCCCGGACTGGGAAACCTACGAGCAGTACTTC